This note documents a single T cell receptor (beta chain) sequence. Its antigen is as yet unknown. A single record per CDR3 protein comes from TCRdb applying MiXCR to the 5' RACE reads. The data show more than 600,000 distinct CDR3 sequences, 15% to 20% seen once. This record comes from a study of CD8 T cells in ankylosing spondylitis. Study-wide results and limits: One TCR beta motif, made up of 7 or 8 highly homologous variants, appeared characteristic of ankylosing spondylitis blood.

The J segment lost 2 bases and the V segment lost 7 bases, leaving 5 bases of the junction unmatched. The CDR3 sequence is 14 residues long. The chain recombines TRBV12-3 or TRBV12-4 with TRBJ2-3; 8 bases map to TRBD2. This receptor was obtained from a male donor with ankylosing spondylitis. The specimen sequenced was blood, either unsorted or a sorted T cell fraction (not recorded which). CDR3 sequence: CASTPGGNTDTQYF. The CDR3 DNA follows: TGTGCCAGCACCCCGGGAGGGAACACAGATACGCAGTATTTT.